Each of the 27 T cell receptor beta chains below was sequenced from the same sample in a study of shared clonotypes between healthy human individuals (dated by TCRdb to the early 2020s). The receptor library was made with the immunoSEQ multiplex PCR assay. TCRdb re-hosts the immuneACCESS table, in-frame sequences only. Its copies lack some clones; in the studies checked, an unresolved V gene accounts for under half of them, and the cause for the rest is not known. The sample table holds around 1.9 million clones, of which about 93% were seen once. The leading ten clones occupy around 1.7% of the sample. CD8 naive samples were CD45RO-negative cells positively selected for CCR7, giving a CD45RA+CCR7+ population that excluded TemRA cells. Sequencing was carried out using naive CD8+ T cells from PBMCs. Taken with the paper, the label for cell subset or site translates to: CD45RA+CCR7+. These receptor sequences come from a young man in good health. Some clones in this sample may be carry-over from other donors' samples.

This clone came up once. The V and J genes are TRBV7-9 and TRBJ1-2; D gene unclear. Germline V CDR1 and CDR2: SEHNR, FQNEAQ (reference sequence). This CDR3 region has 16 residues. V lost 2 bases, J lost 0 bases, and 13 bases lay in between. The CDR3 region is CASSLSGDRANYGYTF. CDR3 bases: TGTGCCAGCAGCTTATCTGGAGACCGAGCTAACTATGGCTACACCTTC.

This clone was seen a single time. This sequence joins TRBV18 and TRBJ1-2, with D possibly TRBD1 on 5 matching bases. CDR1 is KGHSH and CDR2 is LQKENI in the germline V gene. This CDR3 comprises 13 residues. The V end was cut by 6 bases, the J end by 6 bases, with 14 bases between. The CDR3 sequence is CASSPGAVNGYTF. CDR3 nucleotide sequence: TGTGCCAGCTCGCCCGGGGCCGTGAATGGCTACACCTTC.

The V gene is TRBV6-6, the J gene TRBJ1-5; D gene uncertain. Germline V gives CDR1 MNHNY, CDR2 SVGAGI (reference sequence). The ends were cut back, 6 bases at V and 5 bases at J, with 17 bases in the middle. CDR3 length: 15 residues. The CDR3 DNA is TGTGCCAGCAGCCCCTCTGTTGGGCCGCATCAGCCCCAGCATTTT. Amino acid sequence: CASSPSVGPHQPQHF.

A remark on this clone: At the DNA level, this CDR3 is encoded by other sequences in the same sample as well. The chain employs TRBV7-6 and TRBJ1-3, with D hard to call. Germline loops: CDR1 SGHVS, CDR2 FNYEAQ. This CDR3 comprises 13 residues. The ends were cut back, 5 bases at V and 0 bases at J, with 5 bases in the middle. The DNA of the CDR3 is TGTGCCAGCAGCCCTTCCTCTGGAAACACCATATATTTT. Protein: CASSPSSGNTIYF.

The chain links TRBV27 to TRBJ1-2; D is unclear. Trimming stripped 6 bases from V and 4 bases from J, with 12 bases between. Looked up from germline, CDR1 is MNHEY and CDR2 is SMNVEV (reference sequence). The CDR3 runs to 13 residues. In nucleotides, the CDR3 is TGTGCCAGCAGAGTATCCCCAGGCTATGGCTACACCTTC. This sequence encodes CASRVSPGYGYTF.

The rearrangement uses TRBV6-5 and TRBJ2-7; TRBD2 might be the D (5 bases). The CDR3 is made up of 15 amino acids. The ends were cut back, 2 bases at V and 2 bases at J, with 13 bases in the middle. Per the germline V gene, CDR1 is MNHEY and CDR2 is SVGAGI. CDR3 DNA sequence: TGTGCCAGCAGTTACGAGGGATCCTTAACCTACGAGCAGTACTTC. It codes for CASSYEGSLTYEQYF.

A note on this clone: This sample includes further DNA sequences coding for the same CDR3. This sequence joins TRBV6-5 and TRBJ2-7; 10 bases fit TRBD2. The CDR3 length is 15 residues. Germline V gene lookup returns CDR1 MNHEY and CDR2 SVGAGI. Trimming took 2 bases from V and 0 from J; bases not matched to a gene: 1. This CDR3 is CASSYASGSSYEQYF. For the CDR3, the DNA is TGTGCCAGCAGTTACGCTAGCGGGAGCTCCTACGAGCAGTACTTC.

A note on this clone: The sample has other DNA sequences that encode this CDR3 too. CDR3 in DNA: TGTGCCAGCAGTTTTGCAGGGAGCTACGAGCAGTACTTC. Translated: CASSFAGSYEQYF. The chain couples TRBV28 to TRBJ2-7; tentatively, D is TRBD1 or TRBD2 (5 bases each). The CDR3 runs 13 residues. Germline lookup yields CDR1 MDHEN and CDR2 SYDVKM. Trimming took off 3 bases at V and 3 bases at J, with 9 bases between the two ends.

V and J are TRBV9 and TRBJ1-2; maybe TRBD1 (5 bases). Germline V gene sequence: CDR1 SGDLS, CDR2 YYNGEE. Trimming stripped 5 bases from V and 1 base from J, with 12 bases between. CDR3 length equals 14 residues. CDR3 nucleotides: TGTGCCAGCAGAGATGGGACGGATAACTATGGCTACACCTTC. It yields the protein CASRDGTDNYGYTF.

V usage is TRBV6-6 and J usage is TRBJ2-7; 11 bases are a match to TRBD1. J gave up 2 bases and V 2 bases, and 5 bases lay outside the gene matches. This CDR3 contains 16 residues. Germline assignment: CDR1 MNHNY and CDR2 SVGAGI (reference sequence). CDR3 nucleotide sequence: TGTGCCAGCAGTTACGCCTCGGGACAGGGGGCCTACGAGCAGTACTTC. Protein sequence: CASSYASGQGAYEQYF.

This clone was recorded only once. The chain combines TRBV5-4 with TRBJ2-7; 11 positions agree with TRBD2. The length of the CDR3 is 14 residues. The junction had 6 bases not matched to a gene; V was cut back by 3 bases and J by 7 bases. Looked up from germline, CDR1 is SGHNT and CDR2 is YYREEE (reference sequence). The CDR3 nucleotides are TGTGCCAGCAGCTCACTAGCGGGAGAAAGGGAGCAGTACTTC. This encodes CASSSLAGEREQYF.

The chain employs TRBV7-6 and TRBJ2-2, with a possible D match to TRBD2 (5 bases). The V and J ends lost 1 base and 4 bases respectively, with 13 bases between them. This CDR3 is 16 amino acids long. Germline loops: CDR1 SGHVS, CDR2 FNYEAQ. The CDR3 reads CASSLELRAGTGELFF. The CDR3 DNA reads TGTGCCAGCAGCTTAGAATTGAGGGCGGGCACCGGGGAGCTGTTTTTT.

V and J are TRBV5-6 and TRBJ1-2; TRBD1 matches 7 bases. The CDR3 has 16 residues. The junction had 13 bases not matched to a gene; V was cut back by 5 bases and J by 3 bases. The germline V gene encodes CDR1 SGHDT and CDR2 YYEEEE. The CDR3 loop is CASRPLRTGADYGYTF. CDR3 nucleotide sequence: TGTGCCAGCAGACCCCTCCGCACAGGGGCGGACTATGGCTACACCTTC. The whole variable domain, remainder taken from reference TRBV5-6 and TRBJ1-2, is DAGVTQSPTHLIKTRGQQVTLRCSPKSGHDTVSWYQQALGQGPQFIFQYYEEEERQRGNFPDRFSGHQFPNYSSELNVNALLLGDSALYLCASRPLRTGADYGYTFGSGTRLTVV.

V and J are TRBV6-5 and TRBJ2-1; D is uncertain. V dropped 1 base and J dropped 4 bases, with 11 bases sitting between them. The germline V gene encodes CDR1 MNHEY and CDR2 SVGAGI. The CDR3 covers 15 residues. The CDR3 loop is CASSYLQGSYNEQFF. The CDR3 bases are TGTGCCAGCAGTTACTTGCAAGGCTCTTACAATGAGCAGTTCTTC.

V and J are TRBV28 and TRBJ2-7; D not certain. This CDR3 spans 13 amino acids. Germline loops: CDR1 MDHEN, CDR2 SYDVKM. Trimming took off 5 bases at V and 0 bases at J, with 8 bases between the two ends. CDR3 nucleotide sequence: TGTGCCAGCAGTGGCATGAGCTCCTACGAGCAGTACTTC. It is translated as CASSGMSSYEQYF.

The CDR3: CASRTDNRGLFWEQYF. The CDR3, as DNA: TGTGCCAGCAGAACAGACAACAGGGGCCTTTTTTGGGAGCAGTACTTC. The rearrangement joins TRBV2 to TRBJ2-7; TRBD1 matches 7 bases. Germline trimming cut 6 bases from V and 7 bases from J; bases unmatched to any gene: 18. CDR3 size: 16 residues. Germline V gene data show CDR1 as SNHLY and CDR2 as FYNNEI.

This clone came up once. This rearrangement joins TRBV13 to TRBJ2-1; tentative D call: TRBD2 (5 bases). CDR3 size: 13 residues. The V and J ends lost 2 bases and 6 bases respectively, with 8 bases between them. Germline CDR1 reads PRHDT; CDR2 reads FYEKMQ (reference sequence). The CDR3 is CASSLNSGNEQFF. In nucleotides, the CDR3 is TGTGCCAGCAGCTTAAACAGCGGCAATGAGCAGTTCTTC.

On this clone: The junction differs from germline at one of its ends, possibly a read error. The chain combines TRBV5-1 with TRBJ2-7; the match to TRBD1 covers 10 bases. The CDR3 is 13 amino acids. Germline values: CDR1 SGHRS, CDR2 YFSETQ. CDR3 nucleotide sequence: TGCGCCAGCAGCTACGGACAGGGGGTAGGGGAGATATTC. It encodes CASSYGQGVGEIF.

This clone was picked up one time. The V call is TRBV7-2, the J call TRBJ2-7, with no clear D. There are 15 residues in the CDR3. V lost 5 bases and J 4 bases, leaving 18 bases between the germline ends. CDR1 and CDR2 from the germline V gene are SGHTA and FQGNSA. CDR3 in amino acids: CASSDVQGVRYEQYF. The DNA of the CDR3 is TGTGCCAGCAGCGATGTTCAAGGTGTTAGGTACGAGCAGTACTTC.

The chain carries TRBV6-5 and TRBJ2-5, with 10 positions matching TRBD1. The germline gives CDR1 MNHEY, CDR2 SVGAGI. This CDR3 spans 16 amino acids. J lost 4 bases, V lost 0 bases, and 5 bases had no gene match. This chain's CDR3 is CASSYSGTGEGETQYF. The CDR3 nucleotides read TGTGCCAGCAGTTACTCCGGGACAGGGGAAGGAGAGACCCAGTACTTC.

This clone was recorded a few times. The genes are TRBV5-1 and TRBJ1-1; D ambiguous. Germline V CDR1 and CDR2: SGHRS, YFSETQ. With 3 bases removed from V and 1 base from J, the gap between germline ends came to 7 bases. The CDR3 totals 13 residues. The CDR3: CASSSDWNTEAFF. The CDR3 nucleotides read TGCGCCAGCAGCTCGGATTGGAACACTGAAGCTTTCTTT.

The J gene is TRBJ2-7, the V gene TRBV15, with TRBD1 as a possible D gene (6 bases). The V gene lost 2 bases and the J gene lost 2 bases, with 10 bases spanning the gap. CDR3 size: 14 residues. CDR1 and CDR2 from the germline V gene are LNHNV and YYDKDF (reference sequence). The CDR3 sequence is CATSRTGTPYEQYF. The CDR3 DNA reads TGTGCCACCAGCAGAACCGGGACACCCTACGAGCAGTACTTC.

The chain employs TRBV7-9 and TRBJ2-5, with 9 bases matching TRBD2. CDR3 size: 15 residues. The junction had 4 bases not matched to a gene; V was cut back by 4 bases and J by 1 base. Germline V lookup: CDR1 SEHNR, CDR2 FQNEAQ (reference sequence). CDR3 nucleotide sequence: TGTGCCAGCAGCTACGGACTAGCGACCCAAGAGACCCAGTACTTC. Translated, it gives CASSYGLATQETQYF.

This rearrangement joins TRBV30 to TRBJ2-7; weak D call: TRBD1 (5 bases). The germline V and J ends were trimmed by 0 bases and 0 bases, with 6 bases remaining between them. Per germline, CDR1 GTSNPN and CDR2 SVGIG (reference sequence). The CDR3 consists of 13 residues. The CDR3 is CAWSVQASYEQYF. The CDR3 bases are TGTGCCTGGAGTGTACAGGCCTCCTACGAGCAGTACTTC.

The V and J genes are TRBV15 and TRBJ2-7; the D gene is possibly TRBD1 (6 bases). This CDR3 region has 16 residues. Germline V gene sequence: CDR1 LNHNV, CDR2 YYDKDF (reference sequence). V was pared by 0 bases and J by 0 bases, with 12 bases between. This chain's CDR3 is CATSRDKDSYSYEQYF. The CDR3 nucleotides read TGTGCCACCAGCAGAGACAAGGACAGTTACTCCTACGAGCAGTACTTC.

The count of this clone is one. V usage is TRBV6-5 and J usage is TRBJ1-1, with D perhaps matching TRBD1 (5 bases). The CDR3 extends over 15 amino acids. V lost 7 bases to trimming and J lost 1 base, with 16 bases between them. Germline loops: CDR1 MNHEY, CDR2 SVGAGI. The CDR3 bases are TGTGCCAGCACGGGGGAGGGTAGAGGGAACACTGAAGCTTTCTTT. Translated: CASTGEGRGNTEAFF.

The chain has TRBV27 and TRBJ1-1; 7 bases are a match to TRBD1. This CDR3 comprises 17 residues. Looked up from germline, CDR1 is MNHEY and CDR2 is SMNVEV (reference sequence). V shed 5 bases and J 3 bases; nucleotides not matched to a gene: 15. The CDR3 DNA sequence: TGTGCCAGCAGTCCAACTTTTAGACAGGGTCTAGACACTGAAGCTTTCTTT. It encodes CASSPTFRQGLDTEAFF.